The 26 T cell receptor beta chains presented below share a single source sample, sequenced in a study of shared clonotypes between healthy human individuals. Using immunoSEQ multiplex PCR, the repertoire was profiled, and TCRdb retains in-frame clones only, with some absent. Altogether about 1.1 million clones are present, around three quarters being singletons, with the ten largest covering more than 0.55%. Sequencing input: memory CD4+ T cells from PBMCs. The subset is: CD45RA-negative fraction. All receptors come from a young man in good health. Some clones in this sample may be carry-over from other donors' samples.

V is TRBV10-3 and J is TRBJ1-1; a weak D match, TRBD1 (6 bases). The CDR3 contains 16 residues. Germline CDR1 ENHRY, CDR2 SYGVKD. The germline V and J ends were trimmed by 10 bases and 0 bases, with 21 bases remaining between them. The CDR3, as DNA: TGTGCCACTAGGAAGACAGGTTCATCAGTGAACACTGAAGCTTTCTTT. Translating gives CATRKTGSSVNTEAFF.

The chain joins TRBV19 to TRBJ1-4; D not certain. CDR1 and CDR2 from the germline V gene are LNHDA and SQIVND (reference sequence). The V end was cut by 3 bases, the J end by 6 bases, with 14 bases between. The CDR3 sequence is 15 residues long. CDR3 sequence: CASSMAGRPDEKLFF. The CDR3 region has the DNA TGTGCCAGTAGTATGGCGGGCAGACCTGATGAAAAACTGTTTTTT.

The chain employs TRBV27 and TRBJ2-4, with TRBD1 matching over 7 bases. The junction had 7 bases not matched to a gene; V was cut back by 5 bases and J by 6 bases. Germline V CDR1 and CDR2: MNHEY, SMNVEV (reference sequence). The CDR3 runs 14 residues. The CDR3 sequence: CASSSRTGGNIQYF. DNA of the CDR3: TGTGCCAGCAGTAGTAGGACAGGTGGAAACATTCAGTACTTC.

This clone was seen just once. The chain joins TRBV19 to TRBJ1-5; D remains ambiguous. CDR1 is LNHDA and CDR2 is SQIVND in the germline V gene (reference sequence). With 1 base removed from V and 0 bases from J, the gap between germline ends came to 4 bases. The CDR3 is 14 amino acids. The CDR3 region has the DNA TGTGCCAGTAGTATAGGGAATAGCAATCAGCCCCAGCATTTT. Protein product: CASSIGNSNQPQHF.

Concerning this clone itself: This sample includes further DNA sequences coding for the same CDR3. The rearrangement links TRBV5-4 to TRBJ2-7; 8 nucleotides agree with TRBD2. V trimming: 3 bases; J trimming: 1 base; junction bases outside the gene matches: 3. Germline CDR1 is SGHNT and CDR2 is YYREEE (reference sequence). This CDR3 is built from 14 residues. The CDR3 DNA sequence: TGTGCCAGCAGCTCAACTAGCGGTTCCTACGAGCAGTACTTC. It encodes CASSSTSGSYEQYF.

The J gene is TRBJ2-3, the V gene TRBV5-1; possible D gene TRBD2, 5 bases. This CDR3 comprises 15 residues. V dropped 0 bases and J dropped 7 bases, with 15 bases sitting between them. CDR1 is SGHRS and CDR2 is YFSETQ in the germline V gene. The CDR3 DNA reads TGCGCCAGCAGCTTGGACGGGCGTAGCGTTTATACGCAGTATTTT. Its protein is CASSLDGRSVYTQYF.

The chain uses TRBV6-5 and TRBJ2-2; D is ambiguous. The CDR3 has 16 residues. Germline V gene lookup returns CDR1 MNHEY and CDR2 SVGAGI. The V end was cut by 0 bases, the J end by 1 base, with 9 bases between. The CDR3 DNA sequence: TGTGCCAGCAGTTACTCGGGGAACCAGAACACCGGGGAGCTGTTTTTT. It is translated as CASSYSGNQNTGELFF.

Regarding this clone: The sample has other DNA sequences that encode this CDR3 too. The chain links TRBV5-1 to TRBJ2-7; no clear D. Deletions cut 4 bases from V and 4 bases from J, with 9 bases between. Germline-derived CDR1 and CDR2 are SGHRS and YFSETQ. The CDR3 contains 12 residues. CDR3 sequence: CASSLDLYEQYF. The CDR3 DNA reads as TGCGCCAGCAGCCTGGACCTTTACGAGCAGTACTTC.

The rearrangement links TRBV9 to TRBJ1-6; tentative D call: TRBD1 (5 bases). Deletions cut 2 bases from V and 14 bases from J, with 17 bases between. CDR1 and CDR2 from the germline V gene are SGDLS and YYNGEE. The CDR3 length is 14 residues. The CDR3 nucleotides are TGTGCCAGCAGCGTCGGGGCAGGGAATTCGGCCCTCCACTTT. It specifies CASSVGAGNSALHF.

This clone was recorded a few times. The V and J genes are TRBV5-8 and TRBJ2-3, with TRBD2 as a possible D gene (6 bases). From germline, CDR1 is SGHTS and CDR2 YDEGEE. The CDR3 length is 17 residues. Trimming took off 2 bases at V and 1 base at J, with 17 bases between the two ends. The CDR3 sequence: CASSFLAPGRGTDTQYF. For the CDR3, the DNA is TGTGCCAGCAGCTTCCTAGCGCCCGGGAGAGGCACAGATACGCAGTATTTT.

V is TRBV19 and J is TRBJ1-5, with a weak D call TRBD1 (6 bases). V dropped 2 bases and J dropped 6 bases, with 14 bases sitting between them. The CDR3 extends over 15 amino acids. CDR1 is LNHDA, CDR2 SQIVND, per germline (reference sequence). The CDR3 loop is CASSIFVGGPQPQHF. The CDR3 DNA sequence: TGTGCCAGTAGTATATTTGTGGGGGGCCCTCAGCCCCAGCATTTT.

This chain joins TRBV5-8 and TRBJ2-2, with 7 bases identical to TRBD1. The V and J ends lost 7 bases and 2 bases, in that order; junction bases with no gene match: 8. This CDR3 comprises 15 residues. Germline V gives CDR1 SGHTS, CDR2 YDEGEE. CDR3 DNA sequence: TGTGCCAGCGGGCCGGGACAGCTAAACACCGGGGAGCTGTTTTTT. Its protein product is CASGPGQLNTGELFF.

In nucleotides, the CDR3 is TGTGCCAGCTCAGGACTAGCGGGAGGTCAAAGCTACGAGCAGTACTTC. Translating gives CASSGLAGGQSYEQYF. The V gene is TRBV18, the J gene TRBJ2-7, with TRBD2 matching over 14 bases. With 5 bases clipped from V and 3 bases from J, the junction kept 6 bases outside the gene matches. Looked up from germline, CDR1 is KGHSH and CDR2 is LQKENI. This CDR3 has 16 residues.

The rearrangement joins TRBV30 to TRBJ2-7, with 11 bases matching TRBD2. The CDR3 is 14 amino acids. Germline V gives CDR1 GTSNPN, CDR2 SVGIG (reference sequence). The trim removed 3 bases at V and 6 bases at J, leaving 7 bases unmatched. The CDR3 spells CAWRRISGRAEQYF. The DNA for the CDR3 is TGTGCCTGGAGAAGGATTAGCGGGAGGGCCGAGCAGTACTTC.

The rearrangement uses TRBV6-5 and TRBJ1-1; 9 bases agree with TRBD1. Germline CDR1 MNHEY, CDR2 SVGAGI. The CDR3 is 14 amino acids. V gave up 5 bases and J gave up 1 base; unmatched junction bases: 2. Written as DNA, the CDR3 is TGTGCCAGCAGTCAACAGGGGGCGAACACTGAAGCTTTCTTT. Protein sequence: CASSQQGANTEAFF.

Only one count was recorded for this clone. The genes are TRBV7-9 and TRBJ2-3; D unclear. CDR1 and CDR2 from the germline V gene are SEHNR and FQNEAQ (reference sequence). Trimming pared 2 bases from V and 9 bases from J, leaving 9 bases between. The CDR3 length is 12 residues. Here the CDR3 reads CASSLSGGTQYF. The CDR3 DNA is TGTGCCAGCAGCTTATCCGGTGGCACGCAGTATTTT.

This rearrangement joins TRBV29-1 to TRBJ2-3; maybe TRBD2 (6 bases). Trimming shortened V by 3 bases and J by 4 bases, and 14 bases separated the two germline ends. This CDR3 is built from 14 residues. Looked up from germline, CDR1 is SQVTM and CDR2 is ANQGSEA. CDR3 sequence reads: CSVDGAGGPDTQYF. The CDR3 DNA is TGCAGCGTTGACGGAGCGGGTGGTCCAGATACGCAGTATTTT.

Here the CDR3 DNA reads TGTGCCATCCCGAACCAATCCGGGACAGGGCCCTATGGCTACACCTTC. Amino acid sequence: CAIPNQSGTGPYGYTF. The V and J genes are TRBV28 and TRBJ1-2, with 9 bases fitting TRBD1. J gave up 4 bases and V 10 bases, and 16 bases lay outside the gene matches. The CDR3 contains 16 residues. Germline lookup yields CDR1 MDHEN and CDR2 SYDVKM.

The V and J genes are TRBV7-2 and TRBJ2-1; D tentatively reads TRBD1 or TRBD2 (5 bases each). The V and J ends lost 2 bases and 6 bases respectively, with 11 bases between them. The CDR3 covers 14 residues. Germline V gene lookup returns CDR1 SGHTA and CDR2 FQGNSA. CDR3 DNA: TGTGCCAGCAGCTTAACCCGGGACGCCAATGAGCAGTTCTTC. Protein product: CASSLTRDANEQFF. The variable domain in full, completed from reference TRBV7-2 and TRBJ2-1, reads GAGVSQSPSNKVTEKGKDVELRCDPISGHTALYWYRQSLGQGLEFLIYFQGNSAPDKSGLPSDRFSAERTGGSVSTLTIQRTQQEDSAVYLCASSLTRDANEQFFGPGTRLTVL.

This clone was seen only once. This likely comes from a read error, as the CDR3 has no conserved phenylalanine or tryptophan at its end. J is TRBJ1-6 and V is TRBV6-1, with 7 bases lining up with TRBD1. The CDR3 is 14 amino acids. The V and J ends lost 4 bases and 8 bases, in that order; junction bases with no gene match: 5. CDR1 MNHNS and CDR2 SASEGT come from the germline V gene. CDR3 region: CASSAQGDYSPLHS. The CDR3 coding sequence is TGTGCCAGCAGTGCTCAGGGGGATTATTCACCCCTCCACTCT.

The V call is TRBV5-8, the J call TRBJ1-2; TRBD1 might be the D (6 bases). From germline, CDR1 is SGHTS and CDR2 YDEGEE. The CDR3 has 12 residues. Trimming shortened V by 4 bases and J by 8 bases, and 12 bases separated the two germline ends. The CDR3 is CASSRTGPGYTF. The CDR3 coding sequence is TGTGCCAGCAGCCGAACAGGGCCGGGCTACACCTTC.

This clone was counted a single time. The chain employs TRBV14 and TRBJ1-3; unclear D gene. The CDR3 is made up of 14 amino acids. V was clipped by 6 bases and J by 4 bases, with 13 bases between them. The germline CDR1 and CDR2 sequences are SGHDN and FVKESK. In DNA, the CDR3 is TGTGCCAGCAGACGAGCGGGGTACGGAAACACCATATATTTT. Protein: CASRRAGYGNTIYF.

The genes are TRBV7-2 and TRBJ1-5; D remains unclear. Germline CDR1 reads SGHTA; CDR2 reads FQGNSA. The CDR3 is made up of 15 amino acids. Trimming stripped 1 base from V and 5 bases from J, with 12 bases between. CDR3 loop: CASSLDSEIHQPQHF. For the CDR3, the DNA is TGTGCCAGCAGCTTAGACAGCGAAATCCATCAGCCCCAGCATTTT.

The chain carries TRBV30 and TRBJ2-1, with D uncertain. V gave up 1 base and J gave up 4 bases, with 14 bases separating them. The CDR3 sequence is 15 residues long. Germline lookup yields CDR1 GTSNPN and CDR2 SVGIG (reference sequence). The CDR3: CAWSGQRNRYNEQFF. For the CDR3, the DNA is TGTGCCTGGAGTGGCCAGCGAAATCGTTACAATGAGCAGTTCTTC.

The gene calls are TRBV30 and TRBJ2-5, with 12 positions matching TRBD2. The V and J ends lost 2 bases and 11 bases, in that order; junction bases with no gene match: 9. Germline-derived CDR1 and CDR2 are GTSNPN and SVGIG (reference sequence). This CDR3 has 14 residues. CDR3 amino acids: CAWSRETSGSGQYF. The CDR3 DNA reads TGTGCCTGGAGTAGAGAGACTAGCGGGAGCGGGCAGTACTTC. The variable domain in full, completed from reference TRBV30 and TRBJ2-5, reads SQTIHQWPATLVQPVGSPLSLECTVEGTSNPNLYWYRQAAGRGLQLLFYSVGIGQISSEVPQNLSASRPQDRQFILSSKKLLLSDSGFYLCAWSRETSGSGQYFGPGTRLLVL.

This clone was detected ten times or more. The chain employs TRBV30 and TRBJ1-1; tentative D call: TRBD1 (5 bases). This CDR3 comprises 11 residues. V was clipped by 0 bases and J by 11 bases, with 10 bases between them. Per germline, CDR1 GTSNPN and CDR2 SVGIG (reference sequence). DNA of the CDR3: TGTGCCTGGAGTGTCTCCGGGGCCGCTTTCTTT. Encoded protein: CAWSVSGAAFF.